This T cell receptor beta chain was sequenced during a study of identical twins. TCRdb recomputed calls from the 5' RACE reads with MiXCR, one row per CDR3 protein. The sample has fewer than 900,000 distinct CDR3 sequences; approximately 21% are singletons. These data were also filed under a second study, of T cells expressing NK-cell markers. In that study: The authors restricted sorting to alpha-beta TCR T cells with an anti-gamma-delta TCR antibody in several experiments.

Sequencing was done on a sample of PBMCs. The sequence was collected from a young woman in good health.

CDR3 in amino acids: CALQGESSYNEQFF. The CDR3 DNA sequence: TGTGCCCTCCAGGGGGAGAGCTCCTACAATGAGCAGTTCTTC. The chain carries TRBV6-1 and TRBJ2-1, with 7 bases fitting TRBD1. J lost 0 bases, V lost 11 bases, and 7 bases had no gene match. This CDR3 region has 14 residues. CDR1 and CDR2 (germline): MNHNS, SASEGT.